Listed below are T cell receptor beta chains from one sample, sequenced in a study of blood T cell repertoires in COVID-19. Sequencing was performed with immunoSEQ multiplex PCR; in TCRdb, only in-frame clones are kept and a portion is missing. The profile shows 200,000 or so clones, more than 80% of them singletons. Sequencing was performed on PBMCs or T cells enriched from blood (not recorded which). These receptors all stem from a woman between 18 and 30 years old who had recovered from COVID-19. The CDR3 runs from the conserved cysteine through the conserved F or W. A D gene is named only where the DNA matches it firmly. Rows give clone size only sometimes, using once, few, many, or a class for an expanded clone.

clone_size: .; v_call: TRBV6-5; j_call: TRBJ2-7; d_call: .; cdr3_aa: CASSYGSGQYF; cdr3_nt: TGTGCCAGCAGTTACGGGTCGGGGCAGTACTTC
clone_size: .; v_call: TRBV11-2; j_call: TRBJ1-1; d_call: .; cdr3_aa: CASSLGATEAFF; cdr3_nt: TGTGCCAGCAGCTTAGGCGCCACTGAAGCTTTCTTT
clone_size: once; v_call: TRBV19; j_call: TRBJ1-1; d_call: .; cdr3_aa: CASRRAGTQNTEAFF; cdr3_nt: TGTGCCAGTAGAAGAGCGGGGACCCAGAACACTGAAGCTTTCTTT
clone_size: many; v_call: TRBV4-1; j_call: TRBJ2-2; d_call: .; cdr3_aa: CASRRQPNTGELFF; cdr3_nt: TGCGCCAGCAGACGACAGCCGAACACCGGGGAGCTGTTTTTT
clone_size: .; v_call: TRBV19; j_call: TRBJ2-1; d_call: .; cdr3_aa: CASSISPGSSYNEQFF; cdr3_nt: TGTGCCAGTAGTATATCTCCGGGGAGCTCCTACAATGAGCAGTTCTTC
clone_size: .; v_call: TRBV28; j_call: TRBJ2-7; d_call: .; cdr3_aa: CASRLRGSYEQYF; cdr3_nt: TGTGCCAGCAGATTGAGAGGGTCCTACGAGCAGTACTTC
clone_size: .; v_call: TRBV5-6; j_call: TRBJ1-4; d_call: TRBD1; cdr3_aa: CASSYTGGSEKLFF; cdr3_nt: TGTGCCAGCAGCTATACAGGGGGCAGTGAAAAACTGTTTTTT
clone_size: .; v_call: TRBV15; j_call: TRBJ2-3; d_call: TRBD2; cdr3_aa: CATSRGGSTDTQYF; cdr3_nt: TGTGCCACCAGTCGCGGGGGGAGTACAGATACGCAGTATTTT
clone_size: .; v_call: TRBV3-1/TRBV3-2; j_call: TRBJ2-5; d_call: TRBD2; cdr3_aa: CASSQGTSGGGETQYF; cdr3_nt: TGTGCCAGCAGCCAAGGGACTAGCGGGGGGGGAGAGACCCAGTACTTC
clone_size: .; v_call: TRBV27; j_call: TRBJ1-2; d_call: TRBD1; cdr3_aa: CASSLRQGNFYGYTF; cdr3_nt: TGTGCCAGCAGTTTACGACAGGGCAACTTCTATGGCTACACCTTC
clone_size: .; v_call: TRBV7-9; j_call: TRBJ1-4; d_call: TRBD1; cdr3_aa: CASSSPGQGLGGEKLFF; cdr3_nt: TGTGCCAGCAGCTCCCCGGGACAGGGGTTGGGGGGCGAAAAACTGTTTTTT
clone_size: .; v_call: TRBV6-1; j_call: TRBJ1-1; d_call: .; cdr3_aa: CASSEEVRERNTEAFF; cdr3_nt: TGTGCCAGCAGTGAAGAAGTGAGGGAGCGGAACACTGAAGCTTTCTTT
clone_size: .; v_call: TRBV6-5; j_call: TRBJ1-4; d_call: .; cdr3_aa: CASRTDPGGFGKLFF; cdr3_nt: TGTGCCAGCAGAACCGACCCTGGCGGGTTTGGAAAACTGTTTTTT
clone_size: .; v_call: TRBV20-1; j_call: TRBJ1-2; d_call: .; cdr3_aa: CSAAENYGYTF; cdr3_nt: TGCAGTGCCGCAGAAAACTATGGCTACACCTTC
clone_size: .; v_call: TRBV6-5; j_call: TRBJ1-4; d_call: .; cdr3_aa: CASSYSNRAKLFF; cdr3_nt: TGTGCCAGCAGTTACTCGAACAGGGCTAAACTGTTTTTT
clone_size: .; v_call: TRBV6-5; j_call: TRBJ2-7; d_call: .; cdr3_aa: CASRGDSYEQYF; cdr3_nt: TGTGCCAGCAGGGGTGACAGTTACGAGCAGTACTTC
clone_size: .; v_call: TRBV7-9; j_call: TRBJ1-2; d_call: TRBD1; cdr3_aa: CAPRAGGTIYGYTF; cdr3_nt: TGTGCCCCCAGGGCAGGGGGCACCATCTATGGCTACACCTTC
clone_size: .; v_call: TRBV10-3; j_call: TRBJ1-5; d_call: .; cdr3_aa: CAICRGKDQPQHF; cdr3_nt: TGTGCCATCTGTCGGGGGAAGGATCAGCCCCAGCATTTT
clone_size: .; v_call: TRBV11-2; j_call: TRBJ2-7; d_call: .; cdr3_aa: CASSLVEYEQYF; cdr3_nt: TGTGCCAGCAGCTTAGTCGAGTACGAGCAGTACTTC
clone_size: .; v_call: TRBV6-5; j_call: TRBJ2-2; d_call: .; cdr3_aa: CASSPQGGAGELFF; cdr3_nt: TGTGCCAGCAGTCCACAGGGAGGGGCCGGGGAGCTGTTTTTT
clone_size: .; v_call: TRBV30; j_call: TRBJ1-2; d_call: TRBD1; cdr3_aa: CAWSIGTGGYGYTF; cdr3_nt: TGTGCCTGGAGTATAGGGACAGGGGGCTATGGCTACACCTTC
clone_size: .; v_call: TRBV7-9; j_call: TRBJ1-2; d_call: .; cdr3_aa: CASRANGGGGYTF; cdr3_nt: TGTGCCAGCAGGGCTAATGGGGGAGGCGGCTACACCTTC
clone_size: .; v_call: TRBV9; j_call: TRBJ1-2; d_call: TRBD1; cdr3_aa: CASSVVGTALYGYTF; cdr3_nt: TGTGCCAGCAGCGTGGTAGGGACAGCTCTCTATGGCTACACCTTC
clone_size: .; v_call: TRBV29-1; j_call: TRBJ1-1; d_call: .; cdr3_aa: CSVVYWGTQGTEAFF; cdr3_nt: TGCAGCGTCGTCTATTGGGGGACCCAGGGGACTGAAGCTTTCTTT
clone_size: few; v_call: TRBV27; j_call: TRBJ2-7; d_call: TRBD1; cdr3_aa: CASSRTGGNYEQYF; cdr3_nt: TGTGCCAGCAGCCGGACAGGGGGCAATTACGAGCAGTACTTC
clone_size: .; v_call: TRBV6-5; j_call: TRBJ2-7; d_call: TRBD2; cdr3_aa: CASRPLAGGSYEQYF; cdr3_nt: TGTGCCAGCAGACCTTTAGCGGGGGGTTCCTACGAGCAGTACTTC
clone_size: .; v_call: TRBV5-1; j_call: TRBJ2-3; d_call: TRBD2; cdr3_aa: CASSLVWAGGPEDTQYF; cdr3_nt: TGCGCCAGCAGCTTGGTTTGGGCGGGGGGGCCTGAAGATACGCAGTATTTT
clone_size: once; v_call: TRBV2; j_call: TRBJ1-1; d_call: .; cdr3_aa: CASSEERLLVNTEAFF; cdr3_nt: TGTGCCAGCAGTGAGGAGAGGCTTTTGGTGAACACTGAAGCTTTCTTT
clone_size: .; v_call: TRBV6-5; j_call: TRBJ1-5; d_call: .; cdr3_aa: CASSQAISNQPQHF; cdr3_nt: TGTGCCAGCAGTCAGGCGATTAGCAATCAGCCCCAGCATTTT
clone_size: once; v_call: TRBV5-1; j_call: TRBJ1-2; d_call: .; cdr3_aa: CASSLTGYEGYTF; cdr3_nt: TGCGCCAGCAGCTTAACGGGGTATGAGGGCTACACCTTC
clone_size: .; v_call: TRBV3-1/TRBV3-2; j_call: TRBJ2-1; d_call: TRBD2; cdr3_aa: CASVRGGANEQFF; cdr3_nt: TGTGCCAGCGTACGCGGGGGGGCGAATGAGCAGTTCTTC
clone_size: once; v_call: TRBV27; j_call: TRBJ2-1; d_call: .; cdr3_aa: CASSMRTSPHEQFF; cdr3_nt: TGTGCCAGCAGTATGCGTACCTCCCCCCATGAGCAGTTCTTC
clone_size: .; v_call: TRBV12-3/TRBV12-4; j_call: TRBJ2-1; d_call: TRBD2; cdr3_aa: CASSTQSGGEQFF; cdr3_nt: TGTGCCAGCAGCACTCAAAGCGGGGGGGAGCAGTTCTTC
clone_size: .; v_call: TRBV3-1/TRBV3-2; j_call: TRBJ1-1; d_call: .; cdr3_aa: CASSQGVTGDMNTEAFF; cdr3_nt: TGTGCCAGCAGCCAAGGCGTCACGGGAGACATGAACACTGAAGCTTTCTTT
clone_size: .; v_call: TRBV4-1; j_call: TRBJ1-4; d_call: .; cdr3_aa: CASSQVVLLNEKLFF; cdr3_nt: TGCGCCAGCAGCCAAGTCGTACTGCTTAATGAAAAACTGTTTTTT
clone_size: .; v_call: TRBV7-9; j_call: TRBJ2-3; d_call: TRBD2; cdr3_aa: CASRRQRGGTTDTQYF; cdr3_nt: TGTGCCAGCAGACGACAGCGGGGGGGAACCACAGATACGCAGTATTTT
clone_size: .; v_call: TRBV20-1; j_call: TRBJ1-2; d_call: .; cdr3_aa: CSAQQGAGYTF; cdr3_nt: TGCAGTGCACAACAAGGGGCTGGCTACACCTTC
clone_size: .; v_call: TRBV25-1; j_call: TRBJ1-6; d_call: .; cdr3_aa: CASSENQDTWWNSPLHF; cdr3_nt: TGTGCCAGCAGTGAGAATCAGGACACCTGGTGGAATTCACCCCTCCACTTT
clone_size: once; v_call: TRBV20-1; j_call: TRBJ2-5; d_call: .; cdr3_aa: CSAIKETQYF; cdr3_nt: TGCAGTGCTATCAAAGAGACCCAGTACTTC
clone_size: once; v_call: TRBV30; j_call: TRBJ1-2; d_call: TRBD1; cdr3_aa: CAWGTGGGYTF; cdr3_nt: TGTGCCTGGGGGACAGGGGGAGGCTACACCTTC
clone_size: .; v_call: TRBV27; j_call: TRBJ2-4; d_call: .; cdr3_aa: CASSLSRSLAKNIQYF; cdr3_nt: TGTGCCAGCAGTTTATCCAGGTCGCTAGCCAAAAACATTCAGTACTTC
clone_size: .; v_call: TRBV5-1; j_call: TRBJ1-5; d_call: TRBD1; cdr3_aa: CASSLGTGGWEPQHF; cdr3_nt: TGCGCCAGCAGCTTGGGGACAGGGGGCTGGGAGCCCCAGCATTTT
clone_size: .; v_call: TRBV27; j_call: TRBJ1-5; d_call: .; cdr3_aa: CASSLYPLYQPQHF; cdr3_nt: TGTGCCAGCAGTTTATATCCCCTTTATCAGCCCCAGCATTTT
clone_size: .; v_call: TRBV5-6; j_call: TRBJ2-5; d_call: TRBD1; cdr3_aa: CASSFGTGETQYF; cdr3_nt: TGTGCCAGCAGCTTCGGGACAGGAGAGACCCAGTACTTC
clone_size: .; v_call: TRBV7-9; j_call: TRBJ1-1; d_call: TRBD1; cdr3_aa: CASSPGTDNTEAFF; cdr3_nt: TGTGCCAGCAGCCCCGGGACAGACAACACTGAAGCTTTCTTT
clone_size: .; v_call: TRBV10-3; j_call: TRBJ1-2; d_call: TRBD1; cdr3_aa: CAISTGQGNGYTF; cdr3_nt: TGTGCCATCAGTACTGGACAGGGCAATGGCTACACCTTC
clone_size: .; v_call: TRBV18; j_call: TRBJ2-5; d_call: TRBD2; cdr3_aa: CASSPGLVQETQYF; cdr3_nt: TGTGCCAGCTCACCGGGACTAGTACAAGAGACCCAGTACTTC
clone_size: .; v_call: TRBV2; j_call: TRBJ1-2; d_call: .; cdr3_aa: CASSEALTGGYGYTF; cdr3_nt: TGTGCCAGCAGTGAAGCGCTGACAGGCGGTTATGGCTACACCTTC
clone_size: .; v_call: TRBV2; j_call: TRBJ2-7; d_call: .; cdr3_aa: CASDRDTTYEQYF; cdr3_nt: TGTGCCAGCGACCGGGACACCACCTACGAGCAGTACTTC
clone_size: .; v_call: TRBV27; j_call: TRBJ1-5; d_call: .; cdr3_aa: CASSLPPTGPRPLYQPQHF; cdr3_nt: TGTGCCAGCAGTTTACCCCCGACAGGCCCTCGCCCCCTGTATCAGCCCCAGCATTTT
clone_size: .; v_call: TRBV5-6; j_call: TRBJ1-1; d_call: .; cdr3_aa: CASSLPGDEAFF; cdr3_nt: TGTGCCAGCAGCCTTCCGGGGGATGAAGCTTTCTTT